This T cell receptor (beta chain) is drawn from a study of shared clonotypes between healthy human individuals. Points on this clone: One end of the junction is discordant with germline, which a read error may explain.

Method: immunoSEQ multiplex PCR; TCRdb's copy keeps in-frame clones and lacks some. The sample has about 320,000 clones, around 86% seen once. The length of the CDR3 is 15 residues. Germline lookup yields CDR1 SSHAT and CDR2 FNYEAQ (reference sequence). Sample: memory CD8+ T cells sorted from blood. The subset is: CD45RO+ cells pooled with CCR7-negative TemRA cells. The chain couples TRBV7-7 to TRBJ2-3; D possibly corresponds to TRBD2 (5 bases). This clonotype was sampled from a man aged 18 to 29 in good health. The CDR3 DNA reads as TGTGCTAGCAGCTTAGAGGCGGGTAGCACAGATACGCAGTATTTT. Its protein is CASSLEAGSTDTQYF.